The 12 T cell receptor beta chains reported below all come from one sample, sequenced in a study of shared clonotypes between healthy human individuals. The protocol was immunoSEQ multiplex PCR, while the TCRdb copy is restricted to in-frame clones and leaves out a portion. The sample lists about 1.5 million clones, around 98% seen once, with roughly 0.45% in the top ten. The specimen sequenced was naive CD4+ T cells sorted from blood. Subset specified: CD45RA+ positively selected. Source of these receptors: a man in his thirties or forties in good health.

The genes are TRBV29-1 and TRBJ1-1, with D uncertain. CDR1 is SQVTM, CDR2 ANQGSEA, per germline. Trimming stripped 6 bases from V and 2 bases from J, with 10 bases between. The CDR3 sequence is 12 residues long. CDR3 nucleotides: TGCAGCGTAGTGTACGGTAACACTGAAGCTTTCTTT. Its translation: CSVVYGNTEAFF.

This clone was counted a single time. This chain connects TRBV21-1 to TRBJ2-7; TRBD2, the table's D call, was not compared with the DNA. TRBV21-1 is given as a pseudogene. CDR3 length equals 14 residues. The CDR3, as DNA: TGTGCCAGCACATTAGAGCCTAGAGGGCTCGAGCAGTACTTC. This sequence encodes CASTLEPRGLEQYF.

The rearrangement links TRBV7-9 to TRBJ2-5; 9 nucleotides agree with TRBD1. The junction had 7 bases not matched to a gene; V was cut back by 0 bases and J by 5 bases. Germline CDR1 reads SEHNR; CDR2 reads FQNEAQ (reference sequence). The CDR3 totals 16 residues. CDR3 sequence (DNA): TGTGCCAGCAGCTTAGCCTTGACAGGGGGTCAGGAGACCCAGTACTTC. Protein: CASSLALTGGQETQYF.

V and J are TRBV15 and TRBJ1-1; D ambiguous. Trimming took off 1 base at V and 0 bases at J, with 15 bases between the two ends. This CDR3 has 17 amino acids. Germline V CDR1 and CDR2: LNHNV, YYDKDF (reference sequence). The chain's CDR3 is CATSRARGGNMNTEAFF. The CDR3 DNA sequence: TGTGCCACCAGCAGAGCCCGCGGAGGGAACATGAACACTGAAGCTTTCTTT.

V usage is TRBV10-3 and J usage is TRBJ2-7, with a tentative D call TRBD2 (5 bases). CDR1 is ENHRY and CDR2 is SYGVKD in the germline V gene. The CDR3 covers 16 residues. V dropped 3 bases and J dropped 0 bases, with 15 bases sitting between them. The CDR3 DNA follows: TGTGCCATCAGTGAAAGCGGACGCGGATCCTCCTACGAGCAGTACTTC. Encoded protein: CAISESGRGSSYEQYF.

This clone was seen once. V usage is TRBV28 and J usage is TRBJ2-1, with 7 bases matching TRBD1. Unmatched junction bases numbered 5, after V lost 3 bases and J lost 3 bases. The germline gives CDR1 MDHEN, CDR2 SYDVKM. This CDR3 region has 15 residues. The CDR3 nucleotides are TGTGCCAGCAGTTTTCTCGCAGGGGGCTACAATGAGCAGTTCTTC. Translating gives CASSFLAGGYNEQFF.

CDR3 residues: CASSFWRGQGTDTQYF. CDR3 DNA: TGTGCCAGCAGTTTCTGGCGGGGGCAGGGAACAGATACGCAGTATTTT. The chain uses TRBV28 and TRBJ2-3; possible D gene TRBD2, 7 bases. The CDR3 has 16 residues. CDR1 and CDR2 from the germline V gene are MDHEN and SYDVKM. The ends were cut back, 3 bases at V and 3 bases at J, with 16 bases in the middle.

This sequence joins TRBV27 and TRBJ2-7; TRBD2 is a possible D gene (6 bases). Trimming took off 2 bases at V and 5 bases at J, with 13 bases between the two ends. Germline V gene sequence: CDR1 MNHEY, CDR2 SMNVEV (reference sequence). CDR3 length: 14 amino acids. The CDR3 nucleotides read TGTGCCAGCAGTTTAGGGCTAGCGATCGACGAGCAGTACTTC. Its protein product is CASSLGLAIDEQYF.

The chain is built from TRBV28 and TRBJ1-5; D is perhaps TRBD1 (6 bases). The CDR3 totals 15 residues. CDR1 and CDR2 (germline): MDHEN, SYDVKM. Trimming stripped 10 bases from V and 0 bases from J, with 16 bases between. The CDR3 DNA follows: TGTGCCACCGAGGGGGGCCCAAATAGCAATCAGCCCCAGCATTTT. The encoded protein is CATEGGPNSNQPQHF.

This chain connects TRBV2 to TRBJ2-2, with 10 positions matching TRBD1. The germline gives CDR1 SNHLY, CDR2 FYNNEI. This CDR3 has 14 residues. J lost 6 bases, V lost 7 bases, and 5 bases had no gene match. CDR3 nucleotide sequence: TGTGCCAGCACTGGGACAGGGGAAGCCGGGGAGCTGTTTTTT. Protein product: CASTGTGEAGELFF. The whole variable domain, filled in from reference TRBV2 and TRBJ2-2, reads EPEVTQTPSHQVTQMGQEVILRCVPISNHLYFYWYRQILGQKVEFLVSFYNNEISEKSEIFDDQFSVERPDGSNFTLKIRSTKLEDSAMYFCASTGTGEAGELFFGEGSRLTVL.

Notes on this clone: Other DNA sequences in the sample encode the same CDR3. This chain connects TRBV6-5 to TRBJ2-7; 8 nucleotides line up with TRBD2. The germline V gene has CDR1 MNHEY and CDR2 SVGAGI. V was clipped by 6 bases and J by 2 bases; unmatched bases: 3. The CDR3 is made up of 13 amino acids. DNA for the CDR3: TGTGCCAGCAGCCGCGGGAGGACCTACGAGCAGTACTTC. As protein: CASSRGRTYEQYF.

The chain uses TRBV5-4 and TRBJ2-7; 7 bases match TRBD2. The CDR3 spans 15 residues. With 3 bases clipped from V and 0 bases from J, the junction kept 6 bases outside the gene matches. CDR1 SGHNT and CDR2 YYREEE come from the germline V gene (reference sequence). The CDR3 sequence is CASSSSGTNSYEQYF. The CDR3 nucleotides are TGTGCCAGCAGCTCGTCCGGGACTAACTCCTACGAGCAGTACTTC.